This T cell receptor beta chain was found in a study of long-term antiretroviral therapy in people with HIV. Broader study findings: Clones with expansion before ART led the repertoire at all time points.

Version v3.0 of the immunoSEQ assay was performed at survey level. Profiled with immunoSEQ multiplex PCR; TCRdb holds only in-frame clones, not every one. The table shows approximately 20,000 clones, with approximately 88% occurring only once. For each donor, at least one pre-ART and at least two post-ART PBMC samples were available. J was trimmed by 6 bases and V by 0 bases; bases with no gene match: 9. Germline CDR1 ENHRY, CDR2 SYGVKD. The CDR3 length is 17 residues. In the case of this clone: What it recognizes is unknown.

Specimen: unsorted PBMCs, collected 0.9 years after starting antiretroviral therapy. The TCR originated in a man younger than 30 with HIV. V usage is TRBV10-3 and J usage is TRBJ2-1, with 9 bases that match TRBD2. CDR3 in amino acids: CAISESKASGDFNEQFF. The CDR3 nucleotides read TGTGCCATCAGTGAGTCTAAGGCTAGCGGGGATTTCAATGAGCAGTTCTTC.